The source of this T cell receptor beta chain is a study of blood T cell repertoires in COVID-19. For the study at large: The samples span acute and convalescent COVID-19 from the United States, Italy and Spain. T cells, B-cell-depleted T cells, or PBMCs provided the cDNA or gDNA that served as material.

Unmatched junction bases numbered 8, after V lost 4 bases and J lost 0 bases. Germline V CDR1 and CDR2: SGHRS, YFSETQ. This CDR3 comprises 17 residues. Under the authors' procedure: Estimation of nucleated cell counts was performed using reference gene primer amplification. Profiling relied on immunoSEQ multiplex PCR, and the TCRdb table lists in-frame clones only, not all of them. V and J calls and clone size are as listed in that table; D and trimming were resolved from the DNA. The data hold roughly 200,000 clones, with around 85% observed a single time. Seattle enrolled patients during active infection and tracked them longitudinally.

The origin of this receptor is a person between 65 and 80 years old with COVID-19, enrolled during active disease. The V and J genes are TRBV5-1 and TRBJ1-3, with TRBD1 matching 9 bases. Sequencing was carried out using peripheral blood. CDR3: CASSPGQGPISGNTIYF. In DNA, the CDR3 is TGCGCCAGCAGCCCCGGACAGGGGCCTATCTCTGGAAACACCATATATTTT.